The clone carrying this T cell receptor (beta chain) was found a few times. What it binds is unknown. J lost 4 bases, V lost 5 bases, and 15 bases had no gene match. From germline, CDR1 is ENHRY and CDR2 SYGVKD. CDR3 length: 17 residues. Sequenced material consisted of expressed TCRB transcripts (all of the isolated RNA was reverse transcribed). This table comes from immunoSEQ multiplex PCR, and its TCRdb copy is limited to in-frame clones, with some not included. Of about 250,000 clones listed, roughly 13% are singletons. This specimen comes from a study of beta chain features in type 1 diabetes. Study conclusions and caveats: Moderate but significant shortening of TCRB CDR3s was recorded in all four CD4+ subsets from Type 1 diabetes patients.

V and J are TRBV10-3 and TRBJ2-5; 8 bases agree with TRBD2. This sequence originates from a woman between 40 and 50 years old in good health. Input material: naive CD4+ T cells from blood. The CDR3 sequence: CAISPREVAGSLETQYF. The CDR3 DNA is TGTGCCATCAGTCCCCGTGAGGTAGCGGGGAGCCTAGAGACCCAGTACTTC.